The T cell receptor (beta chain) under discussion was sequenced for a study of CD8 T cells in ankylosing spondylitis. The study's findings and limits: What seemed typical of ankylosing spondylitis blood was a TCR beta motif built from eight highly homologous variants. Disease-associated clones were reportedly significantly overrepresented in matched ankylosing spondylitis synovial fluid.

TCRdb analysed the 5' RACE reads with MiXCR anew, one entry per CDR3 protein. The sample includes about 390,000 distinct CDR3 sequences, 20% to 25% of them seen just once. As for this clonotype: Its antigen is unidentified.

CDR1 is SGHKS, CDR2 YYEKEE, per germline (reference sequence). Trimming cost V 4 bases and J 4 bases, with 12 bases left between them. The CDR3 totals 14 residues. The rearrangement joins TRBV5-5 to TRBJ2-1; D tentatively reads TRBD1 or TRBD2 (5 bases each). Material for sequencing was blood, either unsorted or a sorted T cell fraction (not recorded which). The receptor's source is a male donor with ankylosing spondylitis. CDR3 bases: TGTGCCAGCAGCATCCGGGACCCTTACAATGAGCAGTTCTTC. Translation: CASSIRDPYNEQFF.